The sequence of this TCR beta chain was determined in a study of T-cell memory formation after mild COVID-19. Germline CDR1 SGHKS, CDR2 YYEKEE (reference sequence). V lost 5 bases to trimming and J lost 2 bases, with 14 bases between them. This CDR3 spans 14 amino acids. The study, taken as a whole, reports: Prior to infection, memory already included some responding clones, suggesting cross-reactive memory joined. The SARS-CoV-2 specificity of second-wave clones reaching peak at day 37 remained unverified.

Researchers used 5'RACE with constant-segment primers to make TCR alpha and TCR beta cDNA libraries that carry sample barcodes and UMIs. Each CDR3 protein is one row after TCRdb ran MiXCR on the 5' RACE reads. The table has 80,000 to 130,000 distinct CDR3 sequences, around 10% seen once. The table lists this clonotype with a few counts. The antigen remains unidentified. The specimen sequenced was PBMCs or a T cell subset sorted from them (not recorded which). The chain links TRBV5-5 to TRBJ2-7, with no clear D. The TCR comes from a man aged 18 to 30 who had mild COVID-19 (a few samples of this study predate the infection). Cell type and time point are not known. CDR3: CASSQSRAAYEQYF. In DNA, the CDR3 is TGTGCCAGCAGTCAAAGCCGGGCGGCCTACGAGCAGTACTTC.